Listed below are T cell receptor beta chains from one sample, sequenced in a study of blood T cell repertoires in COVID-19. This table comes from immunoSEQ multiplex PCR, and its TCRdb copy is limited to in-frame clones, with some not included. Here the sample spans some 140,000 clones, approximately 80% being singletons. The sequencing input was peripheral blood. The receptors stem from a woman of 80 years or more with acute or convalescent COVID-19. Each CDR3 is given with its conserved first and last residue. The order of the fields is clone size, V gene, CDR3 protein. Some rows have no size entry. The others give once, few or many, or a class for an expanded clone.

>few|TRBV27
CASSLGDTGAPLHF
>NA|TRBV18
CASSPQGTEAFF
>NA|TRBV10-3
CAISGGQGVFGANVLTF
>NA|TRBV5-8
CASSLAGWQGAHEQYF
>once|TRBV18
CASSRDRLNTEAFF
>few|TRBV19
CASSFDRGSYGYTF
>NA|TRBV27
CASSPGLAGFFFSTDTQYF
>NA|TRBV10-3
CAISESGLNNEQFF
>NA|TRBV7-2
CASSYAGSGANVLTF
>NA|TRBV19
CASYPTGGNTEAFF
>NA|TRBV13
CASSLTVAGGHVNEQFF
>NA|TRBV20-1
CSASRATGGDPDTQYF
>NA|TRBV4-3
CASSLDRGQTGELFF
>NA|TRBV6-5
CAIKPVSGNTIYF
>NA|TRBV2
CASTLGTASYNEQFF
>NA|TRBV4-1
CASSQERGTSGGIGSYEQYF